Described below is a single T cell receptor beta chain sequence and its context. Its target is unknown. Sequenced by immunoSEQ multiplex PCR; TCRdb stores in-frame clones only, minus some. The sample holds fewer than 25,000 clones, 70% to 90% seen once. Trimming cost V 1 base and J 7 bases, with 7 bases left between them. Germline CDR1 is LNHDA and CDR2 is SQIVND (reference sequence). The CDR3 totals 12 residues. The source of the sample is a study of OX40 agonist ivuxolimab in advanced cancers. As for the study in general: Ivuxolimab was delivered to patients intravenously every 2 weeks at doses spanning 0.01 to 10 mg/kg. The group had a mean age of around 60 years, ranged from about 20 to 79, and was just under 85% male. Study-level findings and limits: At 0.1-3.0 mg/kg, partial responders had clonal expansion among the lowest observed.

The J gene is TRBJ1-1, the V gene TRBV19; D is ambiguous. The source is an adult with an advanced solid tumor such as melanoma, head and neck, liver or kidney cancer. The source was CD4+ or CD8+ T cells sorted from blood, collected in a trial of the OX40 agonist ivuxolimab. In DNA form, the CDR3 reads TGTGCCAGTAGTATAGCGCACGGTGAAGCTTTCTTT. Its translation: CASSIAHGEAFF.